This T cell receptor (beta chain) was sequenced in a study of beta chain features in type 1 diabetes. This clone has at least ten counts. The DNA is omitted, as the CDR3 cannot be located on it reliably, and the CDR3 follows TCRdb's listing. The whole isolated RNA underwent reverse transcription, so sequencing captured expressed TCRB transcripts. TCRdb's table, derived via immunoSEQ multiplex PCR, lists solely in-frame clones and lacks some. The table has 330,000 or so clones, around 15% seen once. The CDR3 has 18 amino acids, counting both end residues. Germline V gene sequence: CDR1 SGHDT, CDR2 YYEEEE.

The sequenced sample was central memory CD4+ T cells from blood. The origin of this receptor is a young man in good health. The V gene is TRBV5-6, the J gene TRBJ2-1; the D call of TRBD1 is as the table states it, not checked on the DNA. CDR3 sequence reads: CASSLFFGAGQGPDEQFF.